This T cell receptor (beta chain) is drawn from a study of blood T cell repertoires in COVID-19. The CDR3 covers 14 residues. V lost 4 bases, J lost 5 bases, and 15 bases lay in between. Germline V gives CDR1 SGHRS, CDR2 YFSETQ. Produced via immunoSEQ multiplex PCR; TCRdb's table is partial and in-frame only. The sample comprises 50,000 to 70,000 clones, roughly 83% of which are singletons, and under 20% rests with the top ten. The source material was peripheral blood. The rearrangement links TRBV5-1 to TRBJ2-5; tentative D call: TRBD2 (6 bases). This sequence originates from a man between 65 and 85 years old with active COVID-19. The CDR3 here is CASSPGGGSETQYF. The CDR3 nucleotides are TGCGCCAGCAGCCCCGGTGGGGGGAGCGAGACCCAGTACTTC.